This TCR beta chain was identified in a study of cytomegalovirus exposure and HLA in healthy donors. PCR primers comprised 60 Vbeta and 13 Jbeta primers. Profiled with immunoSEQ multiplex PCR; TCRdb holds only in-frame clones, not every one. The table includes about 200,000 clones, 70% to 80% detected once. As regards this clone: The antigen remains unidentified.

The CDR3 has 12 amino acids. V lost 5 bases and J 4 bases, leaving 9 bases between the germline ends. Germline CDR1 reads SGHTA; CDR2 reads FQGNSA. Study-wide findings and caveats: In a later analysis, TCR beta V- and J-gene trimming was associated with a missense DCLRE1C variant. The authors later found HLA-associated TCR beta chains more clonally expanded than equally common others. Across donors, sequencing depth was assumed by presence/absence analyses to be roughly uniform. It was only CMV serostatus that was available as immune exposure information.

The material sequenced was PBMCs. The TCR originated in a male donor in good health and CMV-seropositive. This sequence joins TRBV7-2 and TRBJ2-7; D possibly corresponds to TRBD1 (6 bases). In DNA, the CDR3 is TGTGCCAGCAGCCAACAGGGTTACGAGCAGTACTTC. Translation: CASSQQGYEQYF.